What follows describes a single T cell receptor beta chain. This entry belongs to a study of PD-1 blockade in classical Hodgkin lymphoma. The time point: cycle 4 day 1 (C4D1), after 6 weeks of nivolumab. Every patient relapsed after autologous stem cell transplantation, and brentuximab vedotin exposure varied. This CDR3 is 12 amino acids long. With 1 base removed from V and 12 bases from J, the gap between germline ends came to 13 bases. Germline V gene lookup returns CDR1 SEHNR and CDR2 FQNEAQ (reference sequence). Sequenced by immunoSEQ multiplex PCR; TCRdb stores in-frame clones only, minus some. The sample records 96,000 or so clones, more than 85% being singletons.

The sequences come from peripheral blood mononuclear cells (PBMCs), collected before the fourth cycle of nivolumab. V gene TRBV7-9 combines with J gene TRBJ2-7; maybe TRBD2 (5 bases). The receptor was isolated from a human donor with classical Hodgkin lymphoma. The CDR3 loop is CASSLERDVPYF. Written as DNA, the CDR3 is TGTGCCAGCAGCTTAGAGAGGGATGTGCCGTACTTC.